The sequence of this T cell receptor (beta chain) was determined in a study of T cells in Graves' hyperthyroidism and ophthalmopathy. The V end lost 4 bases, the J end lost 5 bases, and 13 bases lay between the germline ends. The CDR3 loop spans 14 amino acids. The germline V gene has CDR1 SGDLS and CDR2 YYNGEE. Stable Graves' hyperthyroidism meant no ophthalmopathy progression within 18 months. Hyperthyroidism had been newly diagnosed in patients aged 18 to 65, and its duration was under 2 months. A patient was excluded if there was uncontrolled infection, other autoimmune disease, pregnancy or lactation. The study's findings and limits: Before onset, ophthalmopathy was predicted by the model a median roughly 6.8 months earlier.

This clonotype was recorded at least ten times. Antigen unknown. There were TCR beta CDR3 regions amplified from RNA transcripts. An initial round of RT-PCR targeting the TCR CDR3 relied on the HTBI primer set. TCRdb used MiXCR to reprocess the multiplex PCR reads, holding one entry per CDR3 protein. The table lists about 300,000 distinct CDR3 sequences, roughly 15% of them singletons, with 7.9% in the top ten. This TCR was recovered from a woman in her thirties or forties with Graves' hyperthyroidism. This sequence joins TRBV9 and TRBJ2-1; D not certain. The sequenced sample was blood. The CDR3 DNA sequence: TGTGCCAGCAGCCCTCACGGACGGAACAATGAGCAGTTCTTC. Translation gives CASSPHGRNNEQFF.